Listed below are T cell receptor beta chains from one sample, sequenced in a study of neurological immune-mediated disorders. One entry per CDR3 protein results from TCRdb running MiXCR on the 5' RACE reads. This sample yields about 14,000 distinct CDR3 sequences, of which approximately 7.7% are seen a single time; approximately 25% belongs to the top ten. The sample taken for sequencing was CD8+ T cells from blood. The receptors derive from a woman in her 40s in good health. CDR3s include the opening cysteine and the closing phenylalanine or tryptophan. Rows may omit the clone size; those that give it use once, few, many or a size class.

J gene | V gene | clone size | CDR3 protein
TRBJ1-5 | TRBV20-1 | many | CSASVEGSNQPQHF
TRBJ2-7 | TRBV30 | many | CAWGDRLYEQYF
TRBJ2-7 | TRBV27 | many | CASAPALRASDYEQYF
TRBJ1-1 | TRBV4-1 | many | CASSQRRGNTEAFF
TRBJ2-3 | TRBV5-1 | many | CASSLLDGSGGVDTQYF
TRBJ1-5 | TRBV6-2/TRBV6-3 | many | CAPARPQHF
TRBJ1-1 | TRBV5-1 | many | CASSLAQGSEAFF
TRBJ2-3 | TRBV27 | many | CASSFFARSSDTQYF
TRBJ1-5 | TRBV5-5 | many | CASSSSGGVQPQHF
TRBJ2-7 | TRBV18 | many | CASSPNRGTGNEQYF
TRBJ2-7 | TRBV10-2 | NA | CASRDPYEQYF
TRBJ1-1 | TRBV30 | many | CAWEEGPEAFF
TRBJ2-1 | TRBV6-2/TRBV6-3 | many | CASSLAGGYNEQFF
TRBJ2-2 | TRBV11-1 | many | CASSFAGGSGELFF
TRBJ1-2 | TRBV6-5 | few | CASSFGTLVKGYTF
TRBJ2-5 | TRBV13 | many | CASSLVQDGETQYF
TRBJ2-4 | TRBV20-1 | many | CSARRLNNIAGVGRNIQYF
TRBJ2-3 | TRBV27 | many | CASSLLLPTSADTQYF
TRBJ2-7 | TRBV5-5 | many | CASSWAYRDTDSYEQYF
TRBJ1-5 | TRBV10-3 | medium-sized | CAISETELNQPQHF
TRBJ1-1 | TRBV9 | many | CASSVAWGTEAFF
TRBJ2-2 | TRBV20-1 | many | CSARSGEHGELFF
TRBJ2-2 | TRBV5-6 | medium-sized | CASSFTSGEGNTGELFF
TRBJ2-3 | TRBV7-2 | many | CASSETGFADTQYF
TRBJ2-2 | TRBV7-9 | medium-sized | CASSWPASGPNTGELFF
TRBJ2-7 | TRBV11-2 | NA | CASSLVEGARYEQYF
TRBJ1-5 | TRBV12-3/TRBV12-4 | NA | CASRSVGQPQHF
TRBJ1-5 | TRBV30 | few | CAWSSYNSNQPQHF
TRBJ1-6 | TRBV5-1 | many | CASSESNNSPLHF
TRBJ2-5 | TRBV7-8 | many | CASSFWGRDEETQYF
TRBJ2-7 | TRBV20-1 | many | CSARPDREFYEQYF